Following are 12 T cell receptor beta chains from one sample sequenced in a study of CD8+ T cells in alopecia areata. RNA extraction was followed by reverse transcription into cDNA, which acted as the sequencing template. The protocol was immunoSEQ multiplex PCR, while the TCRdb copy is restricted to in-frame clones and leaves out a portion. The table records some 170,000 clones, about 48% of them present only once. Treatment here: oral pan-JAK inhibitor, 5-10 mg twice daily. The sample consisted of CD8+ T cells sorted from blood, taken at week 24, from a patient treated with tofacitinib. These receptors were taken from a human donor with alopecia areata.

J is TRBJ2-5 and V is TRBV6-5; weak D call: TRBD1 (5 bases). Germline CDR1 and CDR2: MNHEY and SVGAGI. The CDR3 loop spans 11 amino acids. V gave up 9 bases and J gave up 5 bases, with 10 bases separating them. The CDR3 reads CASLKGETQYF. The CDR3 DNA follows: TGTGCCAGTCTTAAGGGGGAGACCCAGTACTTC.

Written as DNA, the CDR3 is TGTGCCAGCAGCGTAGGGCTACGGACTAGCGGGTACCAAGAGACCCAGTACTTC. Protein product: CASSVGLRTSGYQETQYF. This chain uses TRBV9 with TRBJ2-5, with 11 positions matching TRBD2. Germline assignment: CDR1 SGDLS and CDR2 YYNGEE. J was trimmed by 0 bases and V by 0 bases; bases with no gene match: 7. The CDR3 has 18 amino acids.

This sequence joins TRBV29-1 and TRBJ2-7, with TRBD1 matching 7 bases. Germline V gives CDR1 SQVTM, CDR2 ANQGSEA. CDR3 length equals 13 residues. With V trimmed by 6 bases and J by 2 bases, 7 bases remained unmatched. CDR3 nucleotides: TGCAGCGTGTTCGACAGGGACACCTACGAGCAGTACTTC. Translation gives CSVFDRDTYEQYF.

The chain employs TRBV5-1 and TRBJ2-7; 13 nucleotides match TRBD2. V lost 4 bases, J lost 6 bases, and 7 bases stayed unmatched. This CDR3 is 15 amino acids long. From germline, CDR1 is SGHRS and CDR2 YFSETQ. CDR3 loop: CASSPTSGGKGEQYF. The CDR3 DNA sequence: TGCGCCAGCAGCCCGACTAGCGGGGGGAAGGGCGAGCAGTACTTC.

This clone was seen only a few times. This chain connects TRBV7-6 to TRBJ2-2, with D unclear. From germline, CDR1 is SGHVS and CDR2 FNYEAQ. This CDR3 region has 15 residues. Trimming took 3 bases from V and 6 from J, leaving 14 bases between them. This chain's CDR3 is CASSLRTDAPGELFF. The CDR3 DNA reads TGTGCCAGCAGCTTGAGAACTGACGCCCCCGGGGAGCTGTTTTTT.

The genes are TRBV9 and TRBJ2-1; D remains ambiguous. Germline V gives CDR1 SGDLS, CDR2 YYNGEE. The CDR3 loop spans 11 amino acids. V was cut by 0 bases and J by 10 bases, with 5 bases left in between. The CDR3 sequence is CASSVDGEQFF. CDR3 coding DNA: TGTGCCAGCAGCGTAGATGGCGAGCAGTTCTTC.

The chain couples TRBV30 to TRBJ1-2, with D unclear. The V end was cut by 2 bases, the J end by 3 bases, with 13 bases between. Germline CDR1 is GTSNPN and CDR2 is SVGIG (reference sequence). The CDR3 contains 14 residues. CDR3 sequence reads: CAWSIPGLDYGYTF. CDR3 nucleotides: TGTGCCTGGAGTATTCCGGGCCTTGACTATGGCTACACCTTC.

The J gene is TRBJ2-1, the V gene TRBV6-1; no clear D. Germline assignment: CDR1 MNHNS and CDR2 SASEGT. V dropped 3 bases and J dropped 5 bases, with 17 bases sitting between them. The CDR3 spans 16 residues. CDR3 sequence: CASSDTAYRYDNEQFF. CDR3 in DNA: TGTGCCAGCAGTGATACTGCGTATCGCTATGACAATGAGCAGTTCTTC.

This chain links TRBV25-1 with TRBJ2-7, with D unclear. CDR1 and CDR2 from the germline V gene are MGHDK and SYGVNS. The CDR3 length is 12 residues. V lost 8 bases to trimming and J lost 4 bases, with 12 bases between them. As DNA, the CDR3 is TGTGCCAGCCAGAGAAGACGTTACGAGCAGTACTTC. Its protein product is CASQRRRYEQYF.

The chain carries TRBV11-2 and TRBJ2-7, with 11 nucleotides matching TRBD1. Germline V gene sequence: CDR1 SGHAT, CDR2 FQNNGV. The CDR3 totals 15 residues. V shed 4 bases and J 3 bases; nucleotides not matched to a gene: 5. CDR3 residues: CASSSGQGADYEQYF. The CDR3, as DNA: TGTGCCAGCAGCTCCGGACAGGGGGCTGACTACGAGCAGTACTTC. The whole variable domain, remainder taken from reference TRBV11-2 and TRBJ2-7, is EAGVAQSPRYKIIEKRQSVAFWCNPISGHATLYWYQQILGQGPKLLIQFQNNGVVDDSQLPKDRFSAERLKGVDSTLKIQPAKLEDSAVYLCASSSGQGADYEQYFGPGTRLTVT.

This chain joins TRBV30 and TRBJ2-6; 8 bases match TRBD2. Trimming cost V 5 bases and J 1 base; bases outside gene matches: 1. The CDR3 covers 14 residues. Germline CDR1 GTSNPN, CDR2 SVGIG (reference sequence). CDR3 DNA sequence: TGTGCCTGGGCGGGGGGTTCTGGGGCCAACGTCCTGACTTTC. As protein: CAWAGGSGANVLTF.

V is TRBV7-9 and J is TRBJ2-5, with 11 bases lining up with TRBD2. The junction had 10 bases not matched to a gene; V was cut back by 5 bases and J by 2 bases. The germline V gene encodes CDR1 SEHNR and CDR2 FQNEAQ (reference sequence). The CDR3 extends over 17 amino acids. CDR3 sequence: CASSPVASGGPQETQYF. CDR3 nucleotides: TGTGCCAGCAGCCCAGTTGCTAGCGGGGGGCCTCAAGAGACCCAGTACTTC.